This TCR beta chain was documented in a study of blood T cell repertoires in COVID-19 (dated by TCRdb to about 2020). Regarding the complete study: Samples covering the acute and convalescent phases of COVID-19 were provided by collaborators in the United States, Italy and Spain. The repertoires were released in a freely available public database intended as a resource for research on the immune response to SARS-CoV-2. The samples were drawn from two sources: the first 160 participants of the ongoing ImmuneRACE study, and 1,000 to 1,500 subjects contributed by 6 global collaborators. Where available, HLA class I and class II types were obtained from metadata supplied by the sample provider rather than from assay-based typing. The prospective study material was composed of cDNA or gDNA derived from T cells, B-cell-depleted T cells, or PBMCs. The dataset comprised deeply sampled blood TCRbeta repertoires from subjects exposed to, actively infected with, or recovered from COVID-19. A de-identified subject ID, COVID-19 status, age in years and sex were almost always included in the sample metadata. Study-level results and caveats: The amount of clinical and demographic metadata varied by source and participant and was provided uncurated.

TCRbeta CDR3 regions were amplified from genomic DNA by means of the immunoSEQ Assay, a bias-controlled multiplex PCR. In the original analysis: Nucleated cell counts per sample were estimated from amplification of reference gene primers within the assay. To quantify the absolute abundance of each unique TCRbeta CDR3 rearrangement, sequence reads were collapsed and filtered. For each sample, productive Simpson clonality was calculated by taking the square root of Simpson's diversity index across productive rearrangements. Sourced from immuneACCESS, this table was stored by TCRdb with only in-frame sequences that have V and J called. A share of the clones is absent; for the studies checked, an unresolved V gene accounts for under half, and the remainder has no known explanation. The V and J calls and clone size are taken from that table; D and trimming were inferred from the DNA. The sample table records 200,000 or so clones; approximately 87% of these occur just once. The ten largest clones capture 0.75% to 0.95% of the sample.

Sequences SEHNR (CDR1) and FQNEAQ (CDR2) are obtained from the germline V gene (reference sequence). The germline V end is reduced by 6 bases and the J end by 3 bases; junction bases left unmatched: 5. Taken from cysteine to phenylalanine, the CDR3 has 14 residues. Kept here is only the CDR3 DNA, which spans 42 bases and is read in frame from base 1. Collaborating institutions collected whole blood in K2EDTA tubes following their own protocols. For TCRbeta analysis, collaborators shipped samples as frozen whole blood, isolated PBMCs, or DNA extracted from either of those sample types. With respect to this clone: The antigen this receptor binds is unknown. No quality values exist for individual bases; no much larger clone is one base distant.

This clonotype originated in a woman aged 70-85 years with acute or convalescent COVID-19. The rearrangement combines TRBV7-9 with TRBJ2-5; 9 bases in the middle match TRBD1. The sequencing input was peripheral blood. DNA sequence: TGTGCCAGCAGGCCCGGGACAGGGAAAGAGACCCAGTACTTC. This encodes CASRPGTGKETQYF.